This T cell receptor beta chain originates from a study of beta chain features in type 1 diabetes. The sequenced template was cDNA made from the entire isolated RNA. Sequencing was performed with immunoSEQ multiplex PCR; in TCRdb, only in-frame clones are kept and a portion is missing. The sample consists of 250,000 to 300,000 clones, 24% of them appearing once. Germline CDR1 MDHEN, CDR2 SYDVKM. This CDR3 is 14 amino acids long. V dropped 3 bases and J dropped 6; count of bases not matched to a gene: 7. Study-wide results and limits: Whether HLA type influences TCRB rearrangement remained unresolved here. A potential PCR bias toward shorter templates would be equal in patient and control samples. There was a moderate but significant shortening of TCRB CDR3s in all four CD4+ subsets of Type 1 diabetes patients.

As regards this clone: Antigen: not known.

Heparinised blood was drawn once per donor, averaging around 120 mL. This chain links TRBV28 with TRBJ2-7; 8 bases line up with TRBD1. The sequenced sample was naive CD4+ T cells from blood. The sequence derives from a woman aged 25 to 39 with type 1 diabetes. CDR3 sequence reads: CASSFPDRESEQYF. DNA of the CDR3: TGTGCCAGCAGTTTTCCGGACAGGGAAAGCGAGCAGTACTTC.